Shown below are 7 T cell receptor beta chains from a single sample sequenced in a study of OX40 agonist ivuxolimab in advanced cancers. Data came from immunoSEQ multiplex PCR; TCRdb stores just in-frame clones and leaves some out. The sample records about 25,000 clones, around 82% being singletons. This specimen was CD4+ or CD8+ T cells sorted from blood, taken in a trial of the OX40 agonist ivuxolimab. These receptors all stem from an adult with an advanced solid tumor such as melanoma, head and neck, liver or kidney cancer.

The rearrangement joins TRBV30 to TRBJ2-1; 7 bases agree with TRBD1. Germline V gene sequence: CDR1 GTSNPN, CDR2 SVGIG (reference sequence). The CDR3 contains 15 residues. J gave up 4 bases and V 3 bases, and 9 bases lay outside the gene matches. This CDR3 is CAWRPIDRDYNEQFF. The CDR3 nucleotides read TGTGCCTGGAGGCCTATCGACAGGGATTACAATGAGCAGTTCTTC.

The CDR3 DNA follows: TGTGCCAGCAGCCGGGCCCGCGAAAGGCACATTCAGTACTTC. Translation: CASSRARERHIQYF. This sequence joins TRBV5-4 and TRBJ2-4; D is unclear. The V and J ends lost 4 bases and 8 bases respectively, with 16 bases between them. The CDR3 runs 14 residues. Germline V gene lookup returns CDR1 SGHNT and CDR2 YYREEE (reference sequence).

The chain employs TRBV4-1 and TRBJ2-1; perhaps TRBD2 as D (6 bases). The CDR3 spans 15 residues. The germline V gene encodes CDR1 MGHRA and CDR2 YSYEKL. The V end lost 1 base, the J end lost 6 bases, and 13 bases lay between the germline ends. The CDR3 sequence is CASSQALAAVNEQFF. As DNA, the CDR3 is TGCGCCAGCAGCCAAGCACTAGCTGCAGTCAATGAGCAGTTCTTC.

The rearrangement uses TRBV2 and TRBJ1-1; weak D call: TRBD1 (6 bases). Germline values: CDR1 SNHLY, CDR2 FYNNEI. The CDR3 contains 15 residues. Trimming cost V 5 bases and J 4 bases, with 17 bases left between them. The CDR3 region has the DNA TGTGCCAGCAGTCCCTGGGGGGGGGCGACCACTGAAGCTTTCTTT. This sequence encodes CASSPWGGATTEAFF.

This chain uses TRBV7-2 with TRBJ1-3; D might be TRBD1 (6 bases). The CDR3 is made up of 16 amino acids. Germline-derived CDR1 and CDR2 are SGHTA and FQGNSA. Trimming took 5 bases from V and 0 from J, leaving 14 bases between them. In nucleotides, the CDR3 is TGTGCCAGCAGCCCCCGGACAGATTTCTCTGGAAACACCATATATTTT. Amino acid sequence: CASSPRTDFSGNTIYF. Based on the CDR3 plus reference TRBV7-2 and TRBJ1-3, the full variable domain is GAGVSQSPSNKVTEKGKDVELRCDPISGHTALYWYRQSLGQGLEFLIYFQGNSAPDKSGLPSDRFSAERTGGSVSTLTIQRTQQEDSAVYLCASSPRTDFSGNTIYFGEGSWLTVV.

This clone was recorded a few times. The chain carries TRBV25-1 and TRBJ2-2; D may be TRBD2 (6 bases). V lost 5 bases and J lost 6, with 10 bases in between. Germline CDR1 MGHDK, CDR2 SYGVNS. The CDR3 loop spans 13 amino acids. The CDR3 nucleotides are TGTGCCAGCAGTAAGTCGGGAGCCGGGGAGCTGTTTTTT. Its translation is CASSKSGAGELFF.

This rearrangement joins TRBV7-9 to TRBJ2-1; D remains ambiguous. The ends were cut back, 1 base at V and 3 bases at J, with 13 bases in the middle. The CDR3 runs to 16 residues. The germline V gene has CDR1 SEHNR and CDR2 FQNEAQ (reference sequence). The CDR3 coding sequence is TGTGCCAGCAGCTTAGGGAGTCAGGCGGTCTACAATGAGCAGTTCTTC. This gives the protein CASSLGSQAVYNEQFF.